One and the same sample provided the 28 T cell receptor beta chains below, sequenced in a study of blood T cell repertoires in COVID-19. The assay was immunoSEQ multiplex PCR, and TCRdb's table has in-frame clones only and misses some. The sample has tens of thousands of clones, 60% to 80% seen once. Material for sequencing was peripheral blood. All receptors derive from a woman between 65 and 79 years old with acute or convalescent COVID-19.

J is TRBJ1-2 and V is TRBV19; D is undetermined. V shed 3 bases and J shed 4 bases, with 12 bases lying between them. Per germline, CDR1 LNHDA and CDR2 SQIVND (reference sequence). This CDR3 is built from 14 residues. The CDR3 coding sequence is TGTGCCAGTAGTATGAACGGAGACCTCTATGGCTACACCTTC. This translates into CASSMNGDLYGYTF.

This sequence joins TRBV5-1 and TRBJ2-3, with 10 bases lining up with TRBD1. The CDR3 length is 15 residues. V shed 4 bases, J shed 1 base, and the junction held 3 bases outside the gene matches. Germline CDR1 reads SGHRS; CDR2 reads YFSETQ. CDR3 in amino acids: CASSIGQGGTDTQYF. In DNA form, the CDR3 reads TGCGCCAGCAGCATCGGACAGGGGGGCACAGATACGCAGTATTTT.

The chain uses TRBV4-2 and TRBJ1-5; 7 positions match TRBD1. In germline, CDR1 is LGHNA, CDR2 YNFKEQ. The CDR3 has 18 amino acids. J lost 7 bases, V lost 0 bases, and 15 bases had no gene match. The CDR3 nucleotides read TGTGCCAGCAGCCAAGACGGGACAGCGTCCCGGGGTAACCAGCCCCAGCATTTT. Translating gives CASSQDGTASRGNQPQHF.

The rearrangement joins TRBV25-1 to TRBJ1-2; 8 nucleotides agree with TRBD1. CDR1 is MGHDK, CDR2 SYGVNS, per germline. V shed 3 bases, J shed 4 bases, and the junction held 4 bases outside the gene matches. The CDR3 runs to 14 residues. The CDR3 nucleotides read TGTGCCAGCAGTGAGCCAGGGGGCGTCTATGGCTACACCTTC. It yields the protein CASSEPGGVYGYTF.

The chain carries TRBV2 and TRBJ1-6; D is unclear. CDR3 length: 16 residues. V lost 4 bases to trimming and J lost 4 bases, with 14 bases between them. CDR1 SNHLY and CDR2 FYNNEI come from the germline V gene. DNA for the CDR3: TGTGCCAGCAGTGTGGCGCGTCGGGTGTATAATTCACCCCTCCACTTT. Protein product: CASSVARRVYNSPLHF.

This clone has only one observation. This chain joins TRBV5-1 and TRBJ2-3; D remains ambiguous. The germline V gene encodes CDR1 SGHRS and CDR2 YFSETQ. The CDR3 covers 14 residues. Trimming cost V 6 bases and J 0 bases, with 11 bases left between them. The CDR3 DNA sequence: TGCGCCAGCACGGAGCGATCTAGCACAGATACGCAGTATTTT. Residues: CASTERSSTDTQYF. The whole variable domain, filled in from reference TRBV5-1 and TRBJ2-3, reads KAGVTQTPRYLIKTRGQQVTLSCSPISGHRSVSWYQQTPGQGLQFLFEYFSETQRNKGNFPGRFSGRQFSNSRSEMNVSTLELGDSALYLCASTERSSTDTQYFGPGTRLTVL.

V usage is TRBV5-4 and J usage is TRBJ2-2, with D perhaps matching TRBD2 (6 bases). Germline V gene data show CDR1 as SGHNT and CDR2 as YYREEE (reference sequence). V shed 4 bases and J shed 1 base, with 14 bases lying between them. The CDR3 loop spans 16 amino acids. DNA of the CDR3: TGTGCCAGCAGCCCGGGCGGGGTCGGGAACACCGGGGAGCTGTTTTTT. This encodes CASSPGGVGNTGELFF.

This clone was picked up a small number of times. The rearrangement joins TRBV19 to TRBJ2-2, with 7 positions matching TRBD2. Unmatched junction bases numbered 13, after V lost 6 bases and J lost 6 bases. The CDR3 runs 16 residues. The germline V gene encodes CDR1 LNHDA and CDR2 SQIVND (reference sequence). CDR3 residues: CASSSLGGSSPGELFF. The CDR3 coding sequence is TGTGCCAGTAGCTCCTTAGGCGGGAGTAGTCCCGGGGAGCTGTTTTTT.

The chain couples TRBV5-6 to TRBJ2-3, with a weak D call TRBD2 (5 bases). Germline V gives CDR1 SGHDT, CDR2 YYEEEE. The CDR3 has 16 residues. Trimming cost V 7 bases and J 2 bases, with 20 bases left between them. In nucleotides, the CDR3 is TGTGCCAGCTCCAATGTCGGGGAGTCGGACACAGATACGCAGTATTTT. Amino acid sequence: CASSNVGESDTDTQYF.

This clone was found once. The chain couples TRBV7-2 to TRBJ1-6; no definite D call. Looked up from germline, CDR1 is SGHTA and CDR2 is FQGNSA. V lost 3 bases and J 5 bases, leaving 11 bases between the germline ends. CDR3 size: 15 residues. The chain's CDR3 is CASSFAGGHNSPLHF. The CDR3 nucleotides read TGTGCCAGCAGCTTCGCGGGTGGGCATAATTCACCCCTCCACTTT.

CDR3 nucleotide sequence: TGTGCCACCAGTGACCGCCTCGCCGAGACACGCGATGGCTACACCTTC. It translates to CATSDRLAETRDGYTF. The chain has TRBV24-1 and TRBJ1-2; no definite D call. The CDR3 spans 16 residues. Germline V gene lookup returns CDR1 KGHDR and CDR2 SFDVKD. With 4 bases removed from V and 6 bases from J, the gap between germline ends came to 20 bases.

The chain's CDR3 is CASREADQPQHF. In nucleotides, the CDR3 is TGCGCCAGCAGAGAGGCGGATCAGCCCCAGCATTTT. The chain is built from TRBV10-1 and TRBJ1-5; D unresolved. Trimming pared 6 bases from V and 5 bases from J, leaving 8 bases between. CDR3 length: 12 amino acids. Germline V lookup: CDR1 WNHNN, CDR2 SYGVQD (reference sequence).

This clone was seen once. V usage is TRBV9 and J usage is TRBJ2-1, with TRBD2 matching 14 bases. Germline loops: CDR1 SGDLS, CDR2 YYNGEE. V lost 2 bases, J lost 15 bases, and 7 bases stayed unmatched. The CDR3 is made up of 14 amino acids. The CDR3 is CASSVQGLAGEVFF. In nucleotides, the CDR3 is TGTGCCAGCAGCGTCCAGGGACTAGCGGGAGAGGTGTTCTTC.

The chain combines TRBV4-2 with TRBJ2-7; D gene uncertain. This CDR3 has 15 residues. The germline CDR1 and CDR2 sequences are LGHNA and YNFKEQ. Trimming took 1 base from V and 0 from J, leaving 10 bases between them. CDR3 DNA: TGTGCCAGCAGCCAAGTCGTACAGAGCTCCTACGAGCAGTACTTC. Protein: CASSQVVQSSYEQYF.

The chain has TRBV7-2 and TRBJ1-2; weak D call: TRBD1 (5 bases). Deletions cut 5 bases from V and 7 bases from J, with 20 bases between. The CDR3 runs 15 residues. From germline, CDR1 is SGHTA and CDR2 FQGNSA. For the CDR3, the DNA is TGTGCCAGCAGCCTAATGACCGGGGGGGTTGGTGGCTACACCTTC. As protein: CASSLMTGGVGGYTF.

V usage is TRBV7-2 and J usage is TRBJ1-5, with D perhaps TRBD1 (5 bases). The V end was cut by 5 bases, the J end by 0 bases, with 11 bases between. This CDR3 spans 15 amino acids. Germline V lookup: CDR1 SGHTA, CDR2 FQGNSA. The chain's CDR3 is CASSAGGYSNQPQHF. The CDR3 nucleotides are TGTGCCAGCAGCGCTGGGGGGTATAGCAATCAGCCCCAGCATTTT.

The genes are TRBV5-4 and TRBJ2-6, with D unclear. Germline CDR1 is SGHNT and CDR2 is YYREEE (reference sequence). Trimming cost V 0 bases and J 0 bases, with 7 bases left between them. CDR3 length equals 16 residues. In nucleotides, the CDR3 is TGTGCCAGCAGCTTGGAGTGGAGCTCTGGGGCCAACGTCCTGACTTTC. Its protein product is CASSLEWSSGANVLTF.

The chain carries TRBV21-1 and TRBJ1-4. TRBV21-1 represents a pseudogene. The length of the CDR3 is 13 residues. CDR3 nucleotide sequence: TGTGCCAGCAGCGGGGGGAAGAGTGAAAAACTGTTTTTT. It specifies CASSGGKSEKLFF.

J is TRBJ1-2 and V is TRBV28; tentatively, D is TRBD1 (6 bases). The CDR3 runs to 14 residues. In germline, CDR1 is MDHEN, CDR2 SYDVKM. Deletions cut 5 bases from V and 4 bases from J, with 14 bases between. The CDR3 DNA follows: TGTGCCAGCAGTCTTTCCGGACAGATCTATGGCTACACCTTC. Translated: CASSLSGQIYGYTF.

In this sample, this clone turned up once. V usage is TRBV28 and J usage is TRBJ2-6; D call uncertain. The CDR3 covers 14 residues. With 10 bases removed from V and 4 bases from J, the gap between germline ends came to 14 bases. Germline CDR1 reads MDHEN; CDR2 reads SYDVKM. CDR3 sequence reads: CATKRFSGANVLTF. As DNA, the CDR3 is TGTGCCACCAAGCGTTTTTCCGGGGCCAACGTCCTGACTTTC.

A few counts support this clone. This sequence joins TRBV7-3 and TRBJ1-1; D is unresolved. Germline V gene lookup returns CDR1 SGHTA and CDR2 FQGTGA. Trimming removed 5 bases at V and 6 bases at J, with 19 bases between. This CDR3 spans 15 amino acids. The CDR3 nucleotides are TGTGCCAGCAGCCCCACCTTTGCCGGGGAGGCTGAAGCTTTCTTT. Translating gives CASSPTFAGEAEAFF.

This clone was recorded many times. The gene calls are TRBV28 and TRBJ1-5; D unclear. Germline-derived CDR1 and CDR2 are MDHEN and SYDVKM. V dropped 5 bases and J dropped 5 bases, with 25 bases sitting between them. CDR3 length equals 18 residues. Here the CDR3 reads CASSPSPGLGSMDQPQHF. CDR3 nucleotides: TGTGCCAGCAGTCCAAGTCCCGGCCTGGGGAGCATGGATCAGCCCCAGCATTTT. The complete variable domain, with remaining parts taken from reference TRBV28 and TRBJ1-5, reads DVKVTQSSRYLVKRTGEKVFLECVQDMDHENMFWYRQDPGLGLRLIYFSYDVKMKEKGDIPEGYSVSREKKERFSLILESASTNQTSMYLCASSPSPGLGSMDQPQHFGDGTRLSIL.

This chain connects TRBV30 to TRBJ2-5; TRBD1 matches at 7 bases. CDR1 is GTSNPN, CDR2 SVGIG, per germline (reference sequence). With 4 bases clipped from V and 5 bases from J, the junction kept 7 bases outside the gene matches. This CDR3 is 13 amino acids long. The CDR3 is CAWNRGLSETQYF. As DNA, the CDR3 is TGTGCCTGGAACAGGGGCTTGTCGGAGACCCAGTACTTC. Using reference TRBV30 and TRBJ2-5 for the parts outside the CDR3, the full variable domain is SQTIHQWPATLVQPVGSPLSLECTVEGTSNPNLYWYRQAAGRGLQLLFYSVGIGQISSEVPQNLSASRPQDRQFILSSKKLLLSDSGFYLCAWNRGLSETQYFGPGTRLLVL.

The chain recombines TRBV19 with TRBJ1-5; D gene uncertain. The CDR3 runs to 18 residues. Germline V lookup: CDR1 LNHDA, CDR2 SQIVND (reference sequence). Trimming pared 4 bases from V and 4 bases from J, leaving 23 bases between. In DNA, the CDR3 is TGTGCCAGTAGTACCCCCGAACGGAGGCAACACGGAAATCAGCCCCAGCATTTT. Its protein is CASSTPERRQHGNQPQHF.

The rearrangement links TRBV5-4 to TRBJ1-6, with TRBD1 matching over 7 bases. V dropped 0 bases and J dropped 10; count of bases not matched to a gene: 10. The CDR3 has 16 amino acids. Per germline, CDR1 SGHNT and CDR2 YYREEE (reference sequence). CDR3 residues: CASSLEGARSGSPLHF. The DNA of the CDR3 is TGTGCCAGCAGCTTGGAGGGGGCGAGGTCAGGGTCACCCCTCCACTTT.

This chain links TRBV10-2 with TRBJ2-1, with a possible D match to TRBD1 (6 bases). Germline V gene data show CDR1 as WSHSY and CDR2 as SAAADI. CDR3 length equals 13 residues. Trimming removed 4 bases from V and 12 bases from J, with 16 bases in between. The CDR3 reads CASSAPDSGRQFF. CDR3 sequence (DNA): TGCGCCAGCAGTGCCCCGGACAGCGGTCGGCAGTTCTTC.

The rearrangement links TRBV6-5 to TRBJ1-1; 8 bases are shared with TRBD1. J gave up 4 bases and V 10 bases, and 14 bases lay outside the gene matches. Germline CDR1 reads MNHEY; CDR2 reads SVGAGI. There are 15 residues in the CDR3. The CDR3 coding sequence is TGTGCCACTCAGACTACAGGGGGAGGGGGCACTGAAGCTTTCTTT. Translated: CATQTTGGGGTEAFF.

The V gene is TRBV5-1, the J gene TRBJ2-1; D is ambiguous. Germline CDR1 is SGHRS and CDR2 is YFSETQ. The CDR3 length is 12 residues. V lost 5 bases, J lost 2 bases, and 5 bases lay in between. Here the CDR3 reads CASSYTYNEQFF. In DNA form, the CDR3 reads TGCGCCAGCAGTTACACCTACAATGAGCAGTTCTTC.